This TCR beta chain derives from a study of blood T cell repertoires in COVID-19. From germline, CDR1 is LNHDA and CDR2 SQIVND (reference sequence). The CDR3 is made up of 18 amino acids. V was trimmed by 3 bases and J by 1 base, leaving 20 bases between them. The method was immunoSEQ multiplex PCR; TCRdb's version includes in-frame clones alone and lacks a portion of them. Here the sample spans about 150,000 clones, around 85% being singletons. The V gene is TRBV19, the J gene TRBJ2-3, with TRBD2 as a possible D gene (5 bases). The receptor's source is a woman in her sixties or seventies with acute or convalescent COVID-19. Material for sequencing was peripheral blood. Written as DNA, the CDR3 is TGTGCCAGTAGTATCCTACCCCTGGCGCGGGCGCGCACAGATACGCAGTATTTT. Translation gives CASSILPLARARTDTQYF.